The present T cell receptor beta chain was sequenced within a study of blood T cells in healthy people across ages. Germline CDR1 reads LGHNA; CDR2 reads YSLEER. The CDR3 is 17 residues long. J lost 5 bases, V lost 4 bases, and 13 bases had no gene match. Russia was home to the donors, healthy Caucasian individuals aged 6 to 90. The table lists this clonotype with a count of one. Its antigen is not known. Through a sample-barcoded 5' primer and a J-beta primer mix, a second PCR was run for 7 to 11 cycles. TCRdb ran MiXCR on the 5' RACE reads and lists one entry per CDR3 protein. The data show about 670,000 distinct CDR3 sequences, approximately 40% seen once. Findings and caveats of the study: When set beside aged donors, long-lived donors presented more naive CD4+ cells and higher diversity.

This receptor was taken from an older man in good health. The chain carries TRBV4-3 and TRBJ2-3, with TRBD1 matching over 9 bases. The sample consisted of blood. Written as DNA, the CDR3 is TGCGCCAGCAGCCGCAACATCGGGACAGGGAGTGGAGATACGCAGTATTTT. It encodes CASSRNIGTGSGDTQYF.